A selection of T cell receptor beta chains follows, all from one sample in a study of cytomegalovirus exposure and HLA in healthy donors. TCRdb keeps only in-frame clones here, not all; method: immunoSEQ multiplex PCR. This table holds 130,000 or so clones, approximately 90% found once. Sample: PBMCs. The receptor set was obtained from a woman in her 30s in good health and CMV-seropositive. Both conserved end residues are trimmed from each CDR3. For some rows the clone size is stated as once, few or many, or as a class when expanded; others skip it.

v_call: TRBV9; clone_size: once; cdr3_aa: ASSPSDYTTDTQY
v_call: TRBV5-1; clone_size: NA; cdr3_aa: ASSFGGSSYEQY
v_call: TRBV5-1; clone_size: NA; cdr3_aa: ASSWTGPNTGELF
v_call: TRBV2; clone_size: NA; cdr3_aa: ASSPDRQGQETQY
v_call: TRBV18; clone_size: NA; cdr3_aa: ASSPGSSYNSPLH
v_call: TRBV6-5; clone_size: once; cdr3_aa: ASSTLADDTQY
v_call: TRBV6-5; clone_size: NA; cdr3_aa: ACRGYTEAF
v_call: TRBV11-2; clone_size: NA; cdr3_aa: ASSLGQVLSGANVLT
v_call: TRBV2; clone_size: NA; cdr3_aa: ASRATGFGTGELF
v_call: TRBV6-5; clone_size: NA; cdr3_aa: ASSYFSGRVPYEQY
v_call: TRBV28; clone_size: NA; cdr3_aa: ASSSYRETSKHAF
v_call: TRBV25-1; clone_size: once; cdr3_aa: ASSAGNTGELF
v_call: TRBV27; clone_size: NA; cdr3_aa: ASSLMASGPYEQY
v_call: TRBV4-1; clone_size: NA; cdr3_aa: ASSKQGTGANVLT
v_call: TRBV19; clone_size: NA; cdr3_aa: ASRQGHISPGANVLT
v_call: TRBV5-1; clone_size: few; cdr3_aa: ASSLGQTVYEQY
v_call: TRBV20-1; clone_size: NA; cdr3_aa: SDVLQETQY
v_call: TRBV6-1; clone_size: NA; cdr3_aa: ASSERYGTSGEQY
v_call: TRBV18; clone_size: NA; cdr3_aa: ASSQGTNEKLF
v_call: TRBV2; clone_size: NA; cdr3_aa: ASSTGDINEQY
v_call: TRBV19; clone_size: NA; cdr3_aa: ASSIARYSNQPQH
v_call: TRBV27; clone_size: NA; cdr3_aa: ASSLWGQGGTGELF
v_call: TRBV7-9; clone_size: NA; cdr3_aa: ASSPVDWYTQY
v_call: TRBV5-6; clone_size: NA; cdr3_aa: ASSSGVQGADTQY
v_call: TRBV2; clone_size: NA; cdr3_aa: ASRDNQSYEQY
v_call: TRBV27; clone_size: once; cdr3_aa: ASSFSGIGGYT
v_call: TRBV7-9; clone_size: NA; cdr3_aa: ASSLKGGASYEQY
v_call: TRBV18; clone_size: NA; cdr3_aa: ASSPLGGQRDKNEQY
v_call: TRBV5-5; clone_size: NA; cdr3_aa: ASSWGQQGYYGYT
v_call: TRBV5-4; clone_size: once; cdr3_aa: ASTLGGSGHYNEQF
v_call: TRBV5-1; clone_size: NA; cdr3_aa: ASSQDPTGAGELF
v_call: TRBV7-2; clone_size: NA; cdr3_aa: ASSLQGASVYNEQF
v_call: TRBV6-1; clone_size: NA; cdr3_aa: ASSEALGGAAQY
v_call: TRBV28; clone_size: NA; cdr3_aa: ASSFDRGASDTQY
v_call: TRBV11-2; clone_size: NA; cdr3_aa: ASSFGLSYEQY
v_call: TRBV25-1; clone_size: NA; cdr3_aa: ASTGEGHPYEQY
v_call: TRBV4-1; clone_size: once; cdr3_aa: ASSQQDGLSRKTQY
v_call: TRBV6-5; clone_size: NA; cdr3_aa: ASRLRGGPYNEQF
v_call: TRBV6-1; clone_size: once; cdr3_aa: ASRASGTGLYEQY
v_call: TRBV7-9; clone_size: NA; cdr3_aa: ASSPGQGMLELF
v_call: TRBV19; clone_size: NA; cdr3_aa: ASSIWTEITGELF
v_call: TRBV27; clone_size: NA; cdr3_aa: ASSLRRSNNEQF
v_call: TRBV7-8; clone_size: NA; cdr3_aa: ASSLATGTGGSKVWYEQF
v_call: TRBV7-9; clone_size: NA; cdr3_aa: ASSLAGDSYEQY
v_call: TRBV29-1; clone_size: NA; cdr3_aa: SVVTDEAF
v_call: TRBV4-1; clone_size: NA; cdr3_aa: ASSQRQGTNTEAF
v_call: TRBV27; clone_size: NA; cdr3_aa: ASSLWASGSRANEQF
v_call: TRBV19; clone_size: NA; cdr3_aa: ASSIRLSAEARTGELF
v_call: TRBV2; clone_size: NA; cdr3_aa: ASSVGQGRTTEAF
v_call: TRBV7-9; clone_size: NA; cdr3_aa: ASSVYGGYYGYT
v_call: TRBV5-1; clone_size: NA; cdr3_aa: ASSSSGRAIPYEQY
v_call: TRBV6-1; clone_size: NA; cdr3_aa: ASKTPLGIYEQY
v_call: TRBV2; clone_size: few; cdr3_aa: ASSSHEQY
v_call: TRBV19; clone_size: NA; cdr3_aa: ASSRIPTSWSYNEQF